A selection of T cell receptor beta chains follows, all from one sample in a study of radiation and T cells in renal cell carcinoma. Profiled with immunoSEQ multiplex PCR; TCRdb holds only in-frame clones, not every one. In the table there are fewer than 200,000 clones, less than 90% of which are singletons. The sample was blood, taken from a patient whose treatment included radiotherapy and nephrectomy. These receptors were collected from a woman between 50 and 59 years old with renal cell carcinoma. The CDR3 runs from the conserved cysteine through the conserved F or W. D genes are given only for firm matches. The size of a clone is reported for some rows only, either as once, few or many, or as a class for expanded clones.

j_gene: TRBJ1-1; v_gene: TRBV30; d_gene: -; abundance: -; CDR3nt: TGTGCCTGGAGTTGGAGCAGCGGAGCTTTCTTT; CDR3aa: CAWSWSSGAFF
j_gene: TRBJ2-5; v_gene: TRBV7-9; d_gene: TRBD1; abundance: -; CDR3nt: TGTGCCAGCAGCTCTGTACAGGGGGAAGTGACCCAGTACTTC; CDR3aa: CASSSVQGEVTQYF
j_gene: TRBJ1-5; v_gene: TRBV12-5; d_gene: TRBD1; abundance: -; CDR3nt: TGTGCTAGTGCCGGGGACAGGTTTAACAATCAGCCCCAGCATTTT; CDR3aa: CASAGDRFNNQPQHF
j_gene: TRBJ1-1; v_gene: TRBV6-5; d_gene: -; abundance: -; CDR3nt: TGTGCCAGCAGCCGATTCGACATGAGCCAAGATAGGGCTTTCTTT; CDR3aa: CASSRFDMSQDRAFF
j_gene: TRBJ2-7; v_gene: TRBV4-1; d_gene: -; abundance: -; CDR3nt: TGCGCCAGCAGCCAAGGGGGCTGGACTTCGACTGGGGAGCAGTACTTC; CDR3aa: CASSQGGWTSTGEQYF
j_gene: TRBJ2-5; v_gene: TRBV19; d_gene: -; abundance: -; CDR3nt: TGTGCCAGTAGTATGTTTGGAGGAGAGACCCAGTACTTC; CDR3aa: CASSMFGGETQYF
j_gene: TRBJ2-3; v_gene: TRBV15; d_gene: -; abundance: -; CDR3nt: TGTGCCACCAGCAGAGATTTGAAGGGAATAGGGGAGCCTCCAGATACGCAGTATTTT; CDR3aa: CATSRDLKGIGEPPDTQYF
j_gene: TRBJ2-3; v_gene: TRBV9; d_gene: TRBD2; abundance: -; CDR3nt: TGTGCCAGCAGCGTAGTGGGCGGGGGTTACACAGATACGCAGTATTTT; CDR3aa: CASSVVGGGYTDTQYF
j_gene: TRBJ2-2; v_gene: TRBV5-6; d_gene: -; abundance: -; CDR3nt: TGTGCCAGCAGCTTGGTGGCAGAGAACACCGGGGAGCTGTTTTTT; CDR3aa: CASSLVAENTGELFF
j_gene: TRBJ2-2; v_gene: TRBV2; d_gene: TRBD2; abundance: -; CDR3nt: TGTGCCACCCTAGAGCGGGGGGGGAACACCGGGGAGCTGTTTTTT; CDR3aa: CATLERGGNTGELFF
j_gene: TRBJ2-3; v_gene: TRBV27; d_gene: -; abundance: -; CDR3nt: TGTGCCAGCAGTTTATTATTCGGATCCCAAGATACGCAGTATTTT; CDR3aa: CASSLLFGSQDTQYF
j_gene: TRBJ1-2; v_gene: TRBV29-1; d_gene: TRBD1; abundance: once; CDR3nt: TGCAGCGTCCCGGGACAGGAACCTTTGGGGTATGGCTACACCTTC; CDR3aa: CSVPGQEPLGYGYTF
j_gene: TRBJ2-5; v_gene: TRBV5-1; d_gene: -; abundance: -; CDR3nt: TGCGCCAGCAGCACGCACCCGGGACTTCAAGAGACCCAGTACTTC; CDR3aa: CASSTHPGLQETQYF
j_gene: TRBJ1-4; v_gene: TRBV18; d_gene: -; abundance: -; CDR3nt: TGTGCCAGCTCACCTGATTTGGGGGGTGAAAAACTGTTTTTT; CDR3aa: CASSPDLGGEKLFF
j_gene: TRBJ2-3; v_gene: TRBV10-3; d_gene: -; abundance: -; CDR3nt: TGTGCCATCACCCCAAGCCCAGACTCTAGTGGCACAGATACGCAGTATTTT; CDR3aa: CAITPSPDSSGTDTQYF
j_gene: TRBJ1-2; v_gene: TRBV19; d_gene: -; abundance: -; CDR3nt: TGTGCCAGTAGTTGGGCGTGGGGGGACTATGGCTACACCTTC; CDR3aa: CASSWAWGDYGYTF
j_gene: TRBJ1-2; v_gene: TRBV23-1; d_gene: -; abundance: -; CDR3nt: TGCGCCAGCAGTCTATTTCGGGGAAGGGGCTACACCTTC; CDR3aa: CASSLFRGRGYTF
j_gene: TRBJ1-4; v_gene: TRBV19; d_gene: TRBD1; abundance: -; CDR3nt: TGTGCCAGTAGACCCACAGGGGACGGGGAAAAACTGTTTTTT; CDR3aa: CASRPTGDGEKLFF
j_gene: TRBJ2-1; v_gene: TRBV18; d_gene: -; abundance: -; CDR3nt: TGTGCCAGCTCACCAAATGGACAATACAATGAGCAGTTCTTC; CDR3aa: CASSPNGQYNEQFF
j_gene: TRBJ1-6; v_gene: TRBV5-5; d_gene: TRBD1; abundance: -; CDR3nt: TGTGCCAGCAGCTGGGAGGGGAGGGGGCTCTCACCCCTCCACTTT; CDR3aa: CASSWEGRGLSPLHF
j_gene: TRBJ1-2; v_gene: TRBV19; d_gene: TRBD1; abundance: -; CDR3nt: TGTGCCAGTAGTATAGGACAGGGCTCGATCTATGGCTACACCTTC; CDR3aa: CASSIGQGSIYGYTF
j_gene: TRBJ2-1; v_gene: TRBV4-3; d_gene: TRBD2; abundance: -; CDR3nt: TGCGCCAGCAGCCTAAGCGGACTAGCGGGGGGCAACAATGAGCAGTTCTTC; CDR3aa: CASSLSGLAGGNNEQFF
j_gene: TRBJ1-3; v_gene: TRBV4-3; d_gene: -; abundance: -; CDR3nt: TGCGCCAGCAGCCAGCACAGGCCCAATACCCTTTCCCTCTCTGGAAACACCATATATTTT; CDR3aa: CASSQHRPNTLSLSGNTIYF
j_gene: TRBJ1-1; v_gene: TRBV18; d_gene: TRBD1; abundance: -; CDR3nt: TGTGCCAGCTCACCAAAATTGGGACAGGGTGACCCCATGAACACTGAAGCTTTCTTT; CDR3aa: CASSPKLGQGDPMNTEAFF
j_gene: TRBJ1-1; v_gene: TRBV14; d_gene: TRBD1; abundance: once; CDR3nt: TGTGCCAGCAGCCCGACCAGGGGGCGGGTCACTGAAGCTTTCTTT; CDR3aa: CASSPTRGRVTEAFF
j_gene: TRBJ2-7; v_gene: TRBV6-5; d_gene: -; abundance: -; CDR3nt: TGTGCCAGCAAGCGCCAGGGGGGAGCCTACGAGCAGTACTTC; CDR3aa: CASKRQGGAYEQYF
j_gene: TRBJ2-5; v_gene: TRBV15; d_gene: -; abundance: -; CDR3nt: TGTGCCACCAGCAGATCCAGGGTTAAGGTGGAGACCCAGTACTTC; CDR3aa: CATSRSRVKVETQYF
j_gene: TRBJ2-3; v_gene: TRBV19; d_gene: TRBD2; abundance: -; CDR3nt: TGTGCCAGTAGTAAAAGCGGGGGTGGTACAGATACGCAGTATTTT; CDR3aa: CASSKSGGGTDTQYF
j_gene: TRBJ1-2; v_gene: TRBV5-4; d_gene: -; abundance: -; CDR3nt: TGTGCCAGCAGCTCGAACAGGGTCTATGGCTACACCTTC; CDR3aa: CASSSNRVYGYTF
j_gene: TRBJ1-2; v_gene: TRBV5-1; d_gene: -; abundance: -; CDR3nt: TGCGCCAGCAGCTTTGACGGATCTAACTATGGCTACACCTTC; CDR3aa: CASSFDGSNYGYTF
j_gene: TRBJ2-4; v_gene: TRBV2; d_gene: -; abundance: -; CDR3nt: TGTGCCAGCAGTGAGGATTGGGGAGTAGCCAAAAACATTCAGTACTTC; CDR3aa: CASSEDWGVAKNIQYF
j_gene: TRBJ1-2; v_gene: TRBV10-3; d_gene: TRBD1; abundance: -; CDR3nt: TGTGCCATCAGTGAGAAAGAGGGGGCGGGAGGCTACACCTTC; CDR3aa: CAISEKEGAGGYTF
j_gene: TRBJ1-2; v_gene: TRBV6-5; d_gene: -; abundance: -; CDR3nt: TGTGCCAGCAGTGGACAGAAAAACTATGGCTACACCTTC; CDR3aa: CASSGQKNYGYTF
j_gene: TRBJ2-1; v_gene: TRBV11-3; d_gene: TRBD2; abundance: once; CDR3nt: TGTGCCAGCAGCTTAACACTAGCGGGGGGAAAGTTCTTC; CDR3aa: CASSLTLAGGKFF
j_gene: TRBJ1-1; v_gene: TRBV6-5; d_gene: -; abundance: -; CDR3nt: TGTGCCAGCAGTTACTCGGCGACGTCGAACACTGAAGCTTTCTTT; CDR3aa: CASSYSATSNTEAFF
j_gene: TRBJ1-6; v_gene: TRBV9; d_gene: TRBD1; abundance: -; CDR3nt: TGTGCCAGCAGCGTTGGGCCGGGACAGGGACTTTCACCCCTCCACTTT; CDR3aa: CASSVGPGQGLSPLHF
j_gene: TRBJ1-2; v_gene: TRBV6-5; d_gene: -; abundance: -; CDR3nt: TGTGCCAGCACCGCAGGGGCCTACTATGGCTACACCTTC; CDR3aa: CASTAGAYYGYTF
j_gene: TRBJ2-1; v_gene: TRBV6-1; d_gene: -; abundance: -; CDR3nt: TGTGCCAGCAGTGCAACGACAGTTAATGAGCAGTTCTTC; CDR3aa: CASSATTVNEQFF
j_gene: TRBJ1-5; v_gene: TRBV6-1; d_gene: TRBD1; abundance: -; CDR3nt: TGTGCCAGCACCGGAACAGGGGGCACAAATCAGCCCCAGCATTTT; CDR3aa: CASTGTGGTNQPQHF
j_gene: TRBJ2-5; v_gene: TRBV10-3; d_gene: -; abundance: -; CDR3nt: TGTGCCATCAGTGATGGACAACCAGGGCAAGAGACCCAGTACTTC; CDR3aa: CAISDGQPGQETQYF
j_gene: TRBJ2-3; v_gene: TRBV5-5; d_gene: -; abundance: -; CDR3nt: TGTGCCAGCAGCTTGGAGGCAGATACGCAGTATTTT; CDR3aa: CASSLEADTQYF
j_gene: TRBJ2-5; v_gene: TRBV5-6; d_gene: TRBD2; abundance: -; CDR3nt: TGTGCCAGCTCCCCTGCGGGGGGGCAAGAGACCCAGTACTTC; CDR3aa: CASSPAGGQETQYF
j_gene: TRBJ2-6; v_gene: TRBV6-1; d_gene: -; abundance: -; CDR3nt: TGTGCCAGCAGTGCCTCTGGGGCCAACGTCCTGACTTTC; CDR3aa: CASSASGANVLTF
j_gene: TRBJ1-2; v_gene: TRBV2; d_gene: -; abundance: -; CDR3nt: TGTGCCAGCAGTCAGGACAGTAACTATGGCTACACCTTC; CDR3aa: CASSQDSNYGYTF
j_gene: TRBJ2-5; v_gene: TRBV7-2; d_gene: -; abundance: -; CDR3nt: TGTGCCAGCAGCTCCGGGTTGGGTGGTGAAGGTGGAGAGACCCAGTACTTC; CDR3aa: CASSSGLGGEGGETQYF
j_gene: TRBJ2-5; v_gene: TRBV5-1; d_gene: -; abundance: -; CDR3nt: TGCGCCAGCAGCCGTTTACTCCTAGGGGAGACCCAGTACTTC; CDR3aa: CASSRLLLGETQYF
j_gene: TRBJ1-1; v_gene: TRBV10-3; d_gene: TRBD1; abundance: -; CDR3nt: TGTGCCACACGACAGGGTGTAATGAACACTGAAGCTTTCTTT; CDR3aa: CATRQGVMNTEAFF
j_gene: TRBJ1-1; v_gene: TRBV18; d_gene: -; abundance: -; CDR3nt: TGTGCCAGCTCACGCGTCGGGGCTTCACAAGGGAACACTGAAGCTTTCTTT; CDR3aa: CASSRVGASQGNTEAFF
j_gene: TRBJ1-2; v_gene: TRBV11-1; d_gene: -; abundance: -; CDR3nt: TGTGCCAGCAGCTTAGGCGTCGGATACTATGGCTACACCTTC; CDR3aa: CASSLGVGYYGYTF
j_gene: TRBJ2-7; v_gene: TRBV19; d_gene: -; abundance: -; CDR3nt: TGTGCCAGTAGTATGCTACGAGCAGACCGGCCCTACGAGCAGTACTTC; CDR3aa: CASSMLRADRPYEQYF
j_gene: TRBJ2-7; v_gene: TRBV11-2; d_gene: TRBD1; abundance: -; CDR3nt: TGTGCCAGCAGCTGGGACAGGGGTGGGGAGCAGTACTTC; CDR3aa: CASSWDRGGEQYF
j_gene: TRBJ1-1; v_gene: TRBV6-1; d_gene: -; abundance: -; CDR3nt: TGTGCCAGCAGTGAAAGGCAGCTAGGAAACACTGAAGCTTTCTTT; CDR3aa: CASSERQLGNTEAFF
j_gene: TRBJ1-5; v_gene: TRBV6-6; d_gene: -; abundance: -; CDR3nt: TGTGCCAGCAGGCCACCAACAGGTTATCTCGGTCAGCCCCAGCATTTT; CDR3aa: CASRPPTGYLGQPQHF
j_gene: TRBJ1-2; v_gene: TRBV30; d_gene: -; abundance: few; CDR3nt: TGTGCCTGGTCCGAGGGTAGGGGTTTCTATGGCTACACCTTC; CDR3aa: CAWSEGRGFYGYTF
j_gene: TRBJ2-6; v_gene: TRBV7-2; d_gene: -; abundance: -; CDR3nt: TGTGCCAGCAGCTTAGCTGTTAGTGGGGCCAACGTCCTGACTTTC; CDR3aa: CASSLAVSGANVLTF